These 16 T cell receptor beta chains were sequenced from one sample in a study of cytomegalovirus exposure and HLA in healthy donors. Researchers ran the PCR with 60 Vbeta and 13 Jbeta primers. Produced via immunoSEQ multiplex PCR; TCRdb's table is partial and in-frame only. The table includes about 160,000 clones, approximately 75% detected once. Sequencing was performed on PBMCs. Every receptor here comes from a man aged 25 to 40 in good health and CMV-seropositive.

V usage is TRBV19 and J usage is TRBJ1-2; 7 nucleotides match TRBD1. The V segment lost 6 bases and the J segment 2 bases; nucleotides outside the gene matches: 3. Germline V lookup: CDR1 LNHDA, CDR2 SQIVND (reference sequence). The CDR3 has 13 residues. The CDR3 protein is CASRSGQNYGYTF. The CDR3 DNA is TGTGCCAGTAGGTCGGGACAGAACTATGGCTACACCTTC.

The chain employs TRBV2 and TRBJ1-5; D gene ambiguous. The CDR3 contains 16 residues. The germline CDR1 and CDR2 sequences are SNHLY and FYNNEI. With 1 base removed from V and 0 bases from J, the gap between germline ends came to 10 bases. CDR3 DNA: TGTGCCAGCAGTGAAGACGAAGCCTTTAGCAATCAGCCCCAGCATTTT. Translating it yields CASSEDEAFSNQPQHF.

The V and J genes are TRBV4-1 and TRBJ2-7; D is ambiguous. The CDR3 is 14 amino acids. Germline assignment: CDR1 MGHRA and CDR2 YSYEKL. Trimming cost V 5 bases and J 0 bases, with 11 bases left between them. The CDR3 DNA reads TGCGCCAGCAGCATTGATTTGGCCTCCTACGAGCAGTACTTC. Translating it yields CASSIDLASYEQYF.

The J gene is TRBJ2-7, the V gene TRBV10-3; tentatively, D is TRBD1 (6 bases). This CDR3 is 14 amino acids long. Looked up from germline, CDR1 is ENHRY and CDR2 is SYGVKD. Trimming took 0 bases from V and 7 from J, leaving 13 bases between them. The DNA of the CDR3 is TGTGCCATCAGTGAGTCTGCAGGGGCTGATGAGCAGTACTTC. It translates to CAISESAGADEQYF.

The CDR3 loop reads CASSAGGLLETQYF. The CDR3 DNA reads as TGTGCCAGCAGCGCGGGGGGGCTACTAGAGACCCAGTACTTC. The chain is built from TRBV7-3 and TRBJ2-5; TRBD2 matches at 9 bases. Trimming at V came to 5 bases and at J to 4 bases, leaving 5 bases not matched to a gene. This CDR3 contains 14 residues. The germline gives CDR1 SGHTA, CDR2 FQGTGA.

Concerning this clone itself: Sequence at one end of the junction differs from germline and may be a read error. This specimen includes other DNA sequences encoding the same CDR3. This chain joins TRBV6-5 and TRBJ2-5, with D maybe TRBD1 (5 bases). Looked up from germline, CDR1 is MNHEY and CDR2 is SVGAGI. The CDR3 is made up of 15 amino acids. The CDR3 region is CASSYYAGRQETQYF. The CDR3 DNA reads TGTGCCAGTAGTTACTATGCAGGGCGGCAAGAGACCCAGTACTTC.

The chain employs TRBV5-5 and TRBJ2-5, with D possibly matching TRBD1 (6 bases). In germline, CDR1 is SGHKS, CDR2 YYEKEE (reference sequence). The CDR3 contains 15 residues. Trimming shortened V by 3 bases and J by 3 bases, and 15 bases separated the two germline ends. In nucleotides, the CDR3 is TGTGCCAGCAGCTACCCAACCGGGACAAAAGAGACCCAGTACTTC. Its protein product is CASSYPTGTKETQYF.

This chain joins TRBV2 and TRBJ1-4; TRBD1 might be the D (5 bases). Germline V gives CDR1 SNHLY, CDR2 FYNNEI. The CDR3 spans 14 residues. Trimming cost V 7 bases and J 0 bases, with 9 bases left between them. CDR3 bases: TGTGCCAGCACCAGGACACCAACTAATGAAAAACTGTTTTTT. Translated: CASTRTPTNEKLFF.

The chain joins TRBV13 to TRBJ1-2; the match to TRBD1 covers 7 bases. The germline V gene has CDR1 PRHDT and CDR2 FYEKMQ (reference sequence). After removal of 5 bases from V and 7 bases from J, the junction contained 16 bases not matched to a gene. CDR3 length: 16 residues. The CDR3 is CASSDRTGTATAGYTF. The DNA for the CDR3 is TGTGCCAGCAGCGACCGAACCGGGACAGCGACCGCTGGCTACACCTTC.

In DNA, the CDR3 is TGTGCCAGCAGTTTATTCTCAGGGGGGTACTCCTACGAGCAGTACTTC. It yields the protein CASSLFSGGYSYEQYF. The chain couples TRBV28 to TRBJ2-7, with a possible D match to TRBD1 (7 bases). The germline gives CDR1 MDHEN, CDR2 SYDVKM. This CDR3 contains 16 residues. V was clipped by 1 base and J by 0 bases, with 13 bases between them.

The chain carries TRBV5-1 and TRBJ2-2; 7 bases fit TRBD2. CDR1 and CDR2 (germline): SGHRS, YFSETQ. The CDR3 extends over 15 amino acids. V lost 0 bases to trimming and J lost 3 bases; unmatched junction nucleotides: 2. CDR3 protein: CASSLDREDTGELFF. The CDR3, as DNA: TGCGCCAGCAGCTTGGATCGGGAGGACACCGGGGAGCTGTTTTTT. Complete variable domain (other parts from reference TRBV5-1 and TRBJ2-2): KAGVTQTPRYLIKTRGQQVTLSCSPISGHRSVSWYQQTPGQGLQFLFEYFSETQRNKGNFPGRFSGRQFSNSRSEMNVSTLELGDSALYLCASSLDREDTGELFFGEGSRLTVL.

The chain is built from TRBV9 and TRBJ1-6; 10 nucleotides match TRBD1. Germline V CDR1 and CDR2: SGDLS, YYNGEE. V trimming: 3 bases; J trimming: 9 bases; junction bases outside the gene matches: 6. The CDR3 consists of 15 residues. The CDR3 loop is CASSGGGQGISPLHF. DNA for the CDR3: TGTGCCAGCAGCGGGGGGGGACAGGGGATTTCACCCCTCCACTTT.

The chain has TRBV19 and TRBJ2-7; D is perhaps TRBD1 (6 bases). Trimming pared 0 bases from V and 1 base from J, leaving 7 bases between. Germline V gene data show CDR1 as LNHDA and CDR2 as SQIVND (reference sequence). CDR3 size: 14 residues. CDR3 sequence: CASSIEGASYEQYF. DNA for the CDR3: TGTGCCAGTAGTATAGAGGGGGCGTCCTACGAGCAGTACTTC.

The V call is TRBV28, the J call TRBJ2-3, with 7 bases lining up with TRBD1. CDR3 size: 15 residues. The germline gives CDR1 MDHEN, CDR2 SYDVKM. The trim removed 1 base at V and 1 base at J, leaving 2 bases unmatched. The CDR3 nucleotides read TGTGCCAGCAGTTTATTCACAGGGGGCACAGATACGCAGTATTTT. Protein sequence: CASSLFTGGTDTQYF. Full variable domain (outside the CDR3, taken from reference TRBV28 and TRBJ2-3): DVKVTQSSRYLVKRTGEKVFLECVQDMDHENMFWYRQDPGLGLRLIYFSYDVKMKEKGDIPEGYSVSREKKERFSLILESASTNQTSMYLCASSLFTGGTDTQYFGPGTRLTVL.

The gene calls are TRBV7-3 and TRBJ2-7; 8 bases agree with TRBD1. Germline V gives CDR1 SGHTA, CDR2 FQGTGA. After removal of 6 bases from V and 4 bases from J, the junction contained 11 bases not matched to a gene. This CDR3 has 15 residues. CDR3 sequence (DNA): TGTGCCAGCAGACCCAGGGGGCCCGTTGGTTACGAGCAGTACTTC. Encoded protein: CASRPRGPVGYEQYF.

Only a few counts were recorded for this clone. The chain carries TRBV28 and TRBJ1-2, with D possibly matching TRBD1 (5 bases). This CDR3 spans 13 amino acids. Germline loops: CDR1 MDHEN, CDR2 SYDVKM. V was trimmed by 6 bases and J by 2 bases, leaving 10 bases between them. In DNA form, the CDR3 reads TGTGCCAGCAGGACAGTTAGCAACTATGGCTACACCTTC. It translates to CASRTVSNYGYTF.